This T cell receptor (beta chain) comes out of a study of vaccination and CD4 T cells after COVID-19. The wider study: Median time from COVID diagnosis to post-COVID sampling was under 120 days (35 to 161). The post-vaccine samples came a median approximately 72 days after dose two (range 14 to 241). Specimens were obtained from three convalescent patients at day 14 and at days 161 to 241 post-vaccination.

TCRdb itself ran the PCR reads through MiXCR, one entry per CDR3 protein. The table lists just over 35,000 distinct CDR3 sequences, about 34% of them singletons. Noted time point: late sampling 161 to 241 days after vaccination in three convalescent patients. Trimming removed 3 bases from V and 5 bases from J, with 17 bases in between. This CDR3 region has 15 residues. Per germline, CDR1 DFQATT and CDR2 SNEGSKA (reference sequence). This clonotype has only a few counts. V is TRBV20-1 and J is TRBJ2-1; a possible D gene is TRBD2 (6 bases). This material consisted of CD4+ T cells from blood, taken about 7 months after SARS-CoV-2 vaccination. The receptor's source is a human donor who had recovered from COVID-19. The CDR3 nucleotides read TGCAGTGCTAGCGATATGGCGGGGTCTAACAATGAGCAGTTCTTC. Encoded protein: CSASDMAGSNNEQFF.